This is a list of T cell receptor beta chains from one sample in a study of CD8 T cells in ankylosing spondylitis. TCRdb passed the 5' RACE reads through MiXCR, listing each CDR3 protein once. Among 25,000 to 30,000 distinct CDR3 sequences listed, around 5.2% were seen once. Sequenced input: blood, either unsorted or a sorted T cell fraction (not recorded which). The receptor source for this set is a female donor with ankylosing spondylitis or in good health (not recorded which). CDR3s include the opening cysteine and the closing phenylalanine or tryptophan.

TRBV9	15	TRBJ2-1	CASSVLAGPYNEQFF
TRBV9	16	TRBJ2-3	CASSVVGGGGTDTQYF
TRBV9	18	TRBJ2-2	CASSPRYPGGRGTGELFF
TRBV9	15	TRBJ2-1	CASSSQRGGYNEQFF
TRBV9	16	TRBJ2-3	CASSRGLADSTDTQYF
TRBV9	15	TRBJ1-1	CASSETGTANTEAFF
TRBV9	19	TRBJ2-6	CASSADRELGLSGANVLTF
TRBV9	14	TRBJ2-4	CASSVGLAENIQYF
TRBV9	16	TRBJ2-2	CASSAGASQDTGELFF
TRBV9	16	TRBJ2-1	CASSHLTGSSYNEQFF
TRBV9	17	TRBJ2-1	CASSTGEGPGSYNEQFF
TRBV9	12	TRBJ2-1	CASSPTRVPQFF
TRBV9	17	TRBJ2-1	CASSVGSGGAAYNEQFF
TRBV9	15	TRBJ2-5	CTSSVAGGRQETQYF
TRBV9	15	TRBJ2-3	CASSVSGNRGDTQYF
TRBV9	15	TRBJ2-1	CASSLTSQGRDEQFF
TRBV9	15	TRBJ2-1	CASSVEGGTYNEQFF
TRBV9	13	TRBJ1-3	CASSAPSGNTIYF
TRBV9	15	TRBJ2-7	CASSVSGQGRGEQYF
TRBV9	15	TRBJ1-2	CASSPSGVVNYGYTF
TRBV9	15	TRBJ2-3	CASSVRGQSTDTQYF
TRBV9	16	TRBJ1-3	CASSVQPGGDGNTIYF
TRBV9	16	TRBJ2-5	CASSQGLAGAEETQYF
TRBV9	13	TRBJ2-7	CASNRGGSYEQYF
TRBV9	14	TRBJ2-1	CASSPRPPGDEQFF
TRBV9	14	TRBJ2-3	CASSAYTGADTQYF
TRBV9	13	TRBJ2-5	CASSAFGGETQYF
TRBV9	12	TRBJ1-4	CASSVVEGKLFF
TRBV9	12	TRBJ2-3	CASSVGEHTQYF